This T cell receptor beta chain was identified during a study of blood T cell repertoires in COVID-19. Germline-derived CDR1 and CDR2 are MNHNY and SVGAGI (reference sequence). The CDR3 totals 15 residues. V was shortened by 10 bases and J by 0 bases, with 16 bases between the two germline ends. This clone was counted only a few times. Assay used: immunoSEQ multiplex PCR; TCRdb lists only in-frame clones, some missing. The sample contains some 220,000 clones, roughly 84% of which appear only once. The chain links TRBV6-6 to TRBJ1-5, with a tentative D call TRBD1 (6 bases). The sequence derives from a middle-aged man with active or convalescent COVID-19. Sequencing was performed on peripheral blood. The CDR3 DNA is TGTGCCACCGATGGTGACAGGAATAGCAATCAGCCCCAGCATTTT. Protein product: CATDGDRNSNQPQHF.